Listed here is a single TCR beta chain. The protocol was immunoSEQ multiplex PCR, while the TCRdb copy is restricted to in-frame clones and leaves out a portion. The data show about 89,000 clones, with approximately 90% seen just once and roughly 5.6% held by the top ten. These data come from a study of T cell responses to AZD1222 COVID-19 vaccine. Germline CDR1 and CDR2: MNHEY and SVGAGI. V lost 6 bases and J 3 bases, leaving 12 bases between the germline ends. The CDR3 runs 13 residues. Sequenced here: peripheral blood, sampled on day 0 of MenACWY control vaccination. The clonotype was recovered from an adult in good health. The chain employs TRBV6-5 and TRBJ2-7, with D possibly matching TRBD1 (6 bases). Here the CDR3 reads CASSPDSHYEQYF. As DNA, the CDR3 is TGTGCCAGCAGCCCGGACAGTCACTACGAGCAGTACTTC.